Below, 26 T cell receptor beta chains from the same sample are listed, as sequenced in a study of cytotoxic CD8 clonotypes in ibrutinib-treated CLL. Sequencing was performed with immunoSEQ multiplex PCR; in TCRdb, only in-frame clones are kept and a portion is missing. The sample carries about 50,000 clones, roughly 83% recorded once. The specimen was PBMCs, collected after 24 months of ibrutinib treatment. All receptors derive from a human donor with chronic lymphocytic leukemia.

The V gene is TRBV7-7, the J gene TRBJ2-1, with 7 bases identical to TRBD2. The ends lost 4 bases at V and 2 bases at J; junction bases unmatched: 11. Germline V gene sequence: CDR1 SSHAT, CDR2 FNYEAQ (reference sequence). The CDR3 consists of 17 residues. CDR3 protein: CASSSGVPSGPYNEQFF. CDR3 nucleotides: TGTGCCAGCAGCTCCGGAGTTCCTAGCGGTCCCTACAATGAGCAGTTCTTC.

The rearrangement uses TRBV5-4 and TRBJ2-7, with 7 bases lining up with TRBD2. The CDR3 consists of 14 residues. Trimming at V came to 4 bases and at J to 3 bases, leaving 7 bases not matched to a gene. CDR1 and CDR2 (germline): SGHNT, YYREEE (reference sequence). The CDR3 sequence: CASSRDGRNYEQYF. For the CDR3, the DNA is TGTGCCAGCAGCCGGGACGGGAGGAACTACGAGCAGTACTTC.

The chain is built from TRBV11-3 and TRBJ2-1; TRBD2 aligns across 7 bases. The J segment lost 0 bases and the V segment lost 2 bases, leaving 4 bases of the junction unmatched. This CDR3 comprises 16 residues. Germline lookup yields CDR1 SGHNT and CDR2 YENEEA. The CDR3 protein is CASSLIGGSSYNEQFF. CDR3 nucleotides: TGTGCCAGCAGCTTAATCGGGGGGAGCTCCTACAATGAGCAGTTCTTC.

This chain uses TRBV2 with TRBJ2-7; D is possibly TRBD1 or TRBD2 (5 bases each). Germline V lookup: CDR1 SNHLY, CDR2 FYNNEI. V was cut by 6 bases and J by 2 bases, with 11 bases left in between. The CDR3 contains 13 residues. CDR3 sequence: CASSGDGTYEQYF. The CDR3 nucleotides read TGTGCCAGCAGCGGGGACGGCACCTACGAGCAGTACTTC.

This clone was seen a single time. V and J are TRBV2 and TRBJ2-1; TRBD2 aligns across 15 bases. From germline, CDR1 is SNHLY and CDR2 FYNNEI. J gave up 0 bases and V 5 bases, and 11 bases lay outside the gene matches. The CDR3 consists of 20 residues. The CDR3 sequence is CASSTTGTSGRLSSYNEQFF. The DNA of the CDR3 is TGTGCCAGCAGTACGACCGGGACTAGCGGGAGGCTGAGCTCCTACAATGAGCAGTTCTTC.

The genes are TRBV5-1 and TRBJ2-7; the D gene is possibly TRBD2 (7 bases). V dropped 0 bases and J dropped 4 bases, with 20 bases sitting between them. CDR3 length equals 17 residues. The V gene's germline CDR1 is SGHRS and CDR2 YFSETQ. This chain's CDR3 is CASSLEGGARVPYEQYF. CDR3 nucleotides: TGCGCCAGCAGCTTGGAGGGGGGGGCGCGGGTCCCGTACGAGCAGTACTTC.

The V call is TRBV7-9, the J call TRBJ2-3; TRBD2 matches at 14 bases. CDR1 is SEHNR, CDR2 FQNEAQ, per germline (reference sequence). The V gene end was trimmed by 5 bases and the J gene end by 0 bases; junction bases not matched to a gene: 7. The CDR3 sequence is 18 residues long. DNA for the CDR3: TGTGCCAGCAGCCAGGGGACTAGCGGGAGTATCAGCACAGATACGCAGTATTTT. This encodes CASSQGTSGSISTDTQYF.

V gene TRBV4-2 combines with J gene TRBJ2-5; D is ambiguous. Looked up from germline, CDR1 is LGHNA and CDR2 is YNFKEQ. The CDR3 is 18 amino acids. V was trimmed by 4 bases and J by 1 base, leaving 22 bases between them. Written as DNA, the CDR3 is TGTGCCAGCAGCCCGTCACGCGACGCGATCTCGGGCCAAGAGACCCAGTACTTC. Translation: CASSPSRDAISGQETQYF.

V usage is TRBV27 and J usage is TRBJ2-3, with D possibly TRBD1 on 7 matching bases. V dropped 6 bases and J dropped 5 bases, with 21 bases sitting between them. The CDR3 consists of 16 residues. The germline gives CDR1 MNHEY, CDR2 SMNVEV (reference sequence). The CDR3 DNA sequence: TGTGCCAGCAGACAGGGGCGGGGCACCGTATTAGATACGCAGTATTTT. Amino acid sequence: CASRQGRGTVLDTQYF.

V usage is TRBV19 and J usage is TRBJ2-3, with D unresolved. CDR3 length: 13 amino acids. Trimming stripped 0 bases from V and 3 bases from J, with 4 bases between. Germline loops: CDR1 LNHDA, CDR2 SQIVND (reference sequence). The CDR3 spells CASSIDPTDTQYF. The DNA for the CDR3 is TGTGCCAGTAGTATAGATCCGACAGATACGCAGTATTTT.

The chain recombines TRBV5-1 with TRBJ2-7, with 9 bases matching TRBD1. J gave up 4 bases and V 0 bases, and 5 bases lay outside the gene matches. The germline V gene encodes CDR1 SGHRS and CDR2 YFSETQ. The CDR3 covers 15 residues. In nucleotides, the CDR3 is TGCGCCAGCAGCTTGGGGGGACAGGGAGTATACGAGCAGTACTTC. Translated, it gives CASSLGGQGVYEQYF.

This clone was recorded only once. The CDR3 DNA reads TGTGCCTGGAAGACCGGTACTAACTATGGCTACACCTTC. The encoded protein is CAWKTGTNYGYTF. This chain connects TRBV30 to TRBJ1-2; D not certain. V was clipped by 4 bases and J by 0 bases, with 9 bases between them. The CDR3 is made up of 13 amino acids. Germline V gene data show CDR1 as GTSNPN and CDR2 as SVGIG (reference sequence).

V is TRBV19 and J is TRBJ2-1, with D possibly being TRBD2 (5 bases). Trimming removed 0 bases from V and 12 bases from J, with 12 bases in between. The CDR3 covers 13 residues. In germline, CDR1 is LNHDA, CDR2 SQIVND (reference sequence). CDR3 amino acids: CASSIDRTGRQFF. The CDR3 bases are TGTGCCAGTAGTATAGACCGCACTGGGAGGCAGTTCTTC.

The J gene is TRBJ1-2, the V gene TRBV7-9; 9 bases line up with TRBD1. The trim removed 0 bases at V and 3 bases at J, leaving 5 bases unmatched. The V gene's germline CDR1 is SEHNR and CDR2 FQNEAQ (reference sequence). This CDR3 has 16 residues. The CDR3 nucleotides read TGTGCCAGCAGCTTAGCGACTTGGGACAGGGACTATGGCTACACCTTC. Residues: CASSLATWDRDYGYTF. Combining the CDR3 with reference TRBV7-9 and TRBJ1-2 gives the whole variable domain DTGVSQNPRHKITKRGQNVTFRCDPISEHNRLYWYRQTLGQGPEFLTYFQNEAQLEKSRLLSDRFSAERPKGSFSTLEIQRTEQGDSAMYLCASSLATWDRDYGYTFGSGTRLTVV.

The chain has TRBV5-4 and TRBJ2-7, with 11 bases matching TRBD1. The length of the CDR3 is 15 residues. The germline gives CDR1 SGHNT, CDR2 YYREEE (reference sequence). With 4 bases clipped from V and 3 bases from J, the junction kept 6 bases outside the gene matches. The CDR3 region is CASSPDRGQFYEQYF. CDR3 bases: TGTGCCAGCAGCCCGGACAGGGGGCAGTTCTACGAGCAGTACTTC.

This clone was recorded once. Other nucleotide sequences from this sample produce the same CDR3. The chain carries TRBV7-8 and TRBJ2-2, with D uncertain. Looked up from germline, CDR1 is SGHVS and CDR2 is FQNEAQ. This CDR3 is 13 amino acids long. V was shortened by 1 base and J by 3 bases, with 3 bases between the two germline ends. CDR3 sequence (DNA): TGTGCCAGCAGCTTAGTCGACACCGGGGAGCTGTTTTTT. Its protein product is CASSLVDTGELFF. The full variable domain, in which reference TRBV7-8 and TRBJ2-2 provide the parts outside the CDR3, is GAGVSQSPRYKVAKRGQDVALRCDPISGHVSLFWYQQALGQGPEFLTYFQNEAQLDKSGLPSDRFFAERPEGSVSTLKIQRTQQEDSAVYLCASSLVDTGELFFGEGSRLTVL.

The chain combines TRBV6-5 with TRBJ2-1; a weak D match, TRBD2 (6 bases). Germline values: CDR1 MNHEY, CDR2 SVGAGI. V lost 5 bases and J lost 9, with 11 bases in between. The CDR3 covers 12 residues. Here the CDR3 DNA reads TGTGCCAGCAGTGAGACTAGTGGTGAGCAGTTCTTC. Translation: CASSETSGEQFF.

V gene TRBV2 combines with J gene TRBJ2-1; 13 bases line up with TRBD2. CDR3 length equals 22 residues. Losses at the gene ends were 7 bases for V and 0 bases for J; bases not matched to a gene: 21. Per the germline V gene, CDR1 is SNHLY and CDR2 is FYNNEI. The CDR3 coding sequence is TGTGCCAGCATGGGGGCGGGGACTAGCGGGATCCTAGGATCGAGCTCCTACAATGAGCAGTTCTTC. Its protein is CASMGAGTSGILGSSSYNEQFF.

This clone has only a few counts. This chain links TRBV19 with TRBJ1-1; D is ambiguous. The CDR3 loop spans 11 amino acids. V gave up 8 bases and J gave up 6 bases, with 10 bases separating them. The V gene's germline CDR1 is LNHDA and CDR2 SQIVND (reference sequence). CDR3: CASWAFPEAFF. CDR3 nucleotides: TGTGCCAGTTGGGCGTTTCCTGAAGCTTTCTTT.

The chain uses TRBV28 and TRBJ2-7; 7 nucleotides match TRBD1. Germline lookup yields CDR1 MDHEN and CDR2 SYDVKM. V shed 3 bases, J shed 12 bases, and the junction held 20 bases outside the gene matches. CDR3 length equals 16 residues. The CDR3 DNA reads TGTGCCAGCAGTTTTCTACGGATGGGACAGAAACTAAAGGTGTACTTC. It is translated as CASSFLRMGQKLKVYF.

This clone was seen once. The chain recombines TRBV7-9 with TRBJ1-1; D ambiguous. With 1 base removed from V and 5 bases from J, the gap between germline ends came to 17 bases. The CDR3 loop spans 16 amino acids. The germline V gene encodes CDR1 SEHNR and CDR2 FQNEAQ (reference sequence). The CDR3 protein is CASSLEINWLGTEAFF. The CDR3 bases are TGTGCCAGCAGCTTAGAAATTAATTGGTTGGGAACTGAAGCTTTCTTT.

The genes are TRBV5-6 and TRBJ1-1; tentative D call: TRBD1 (5 bases). CDR1 is SGHDT, CDR2 YYEEEE, per germline. The CDR3 contains 15 residues. V lost 5 bases to trimming and J lost 6 bases, with 20 bases between them. In nucleotides, the CDR3 is TGTGCCAGCAGGGCCTCTGGGACCACGATTGCTGAAGCTTTCTTT. Translation gives CASRASGTTIAEAFF.

This chain joins TRBV19 and TRBJ2-2; D unclear. CDR1 is LNHDA and CDR2 is SQIVND in the germline V gene (reference sequence). The CDR3 runs to 15 residues. Trimming took 4 bases from V and 2 from J, leaving 11 bases between them. In DNA form, the CDR3 reads TGTGCCAGTAGTACCCTGGACGGAAACACCGGGGAGCTGTTTTTT. This codes for CASSTLDGNTGELFF.

This chain uses TRBV27 with TRBJ1-2, with TRBD1 as a possible D gene (6 bases). The V gene's germline CDR1 is MNHEY and CDR2 SMNVEV (reference sequence). The germline V and J ends were trimmed by 3 bases and 2 bases, with 16 bases remaining between them. This CDR3 is built from 16 residues. The CDR3 DNA reads as TGTGCCAGCAGTTTTGAGGGACGGGGGGGCAACTATGGCTACACCTTC. Protein: CASSFEGRGGNYGYTF.

The chain employs TRBV19 and TRBJ2-7; a weak D match, TRBD1 (6 bases). Germline V CDR1 and CDR2: LNHDA, SQIVND (reference sequence). The CDR3 runs 16 residues. V gave up 0 bases and J gave up 5 bases, with 17 bases separating them. Written as DNA, the CDR3 is TGTGCCAGTAGTATAGAATACAGGGCAGCAGGCAACGAGCAGTACTTC. Its protein product is CASSIEYRAAGNEQYF.

The chain has TRBV11-2 and TRBJ1-3; 7 nucleotides line up with TRBD1. Unmatched junction bases numbered 7, after V lost 4 bases and J lost 1 base. Germline V gives CDR1 SGHAT, CDR2 FQNNGV. The CDR3 has 16 residues. The CDR3 loop reads CASSSGLTGSGNTIYF. As DNA, the CDR3 is TGTGCCAGCAGCTCCGGACTGACAGGGTCTGGAAACACCATATATTTT.